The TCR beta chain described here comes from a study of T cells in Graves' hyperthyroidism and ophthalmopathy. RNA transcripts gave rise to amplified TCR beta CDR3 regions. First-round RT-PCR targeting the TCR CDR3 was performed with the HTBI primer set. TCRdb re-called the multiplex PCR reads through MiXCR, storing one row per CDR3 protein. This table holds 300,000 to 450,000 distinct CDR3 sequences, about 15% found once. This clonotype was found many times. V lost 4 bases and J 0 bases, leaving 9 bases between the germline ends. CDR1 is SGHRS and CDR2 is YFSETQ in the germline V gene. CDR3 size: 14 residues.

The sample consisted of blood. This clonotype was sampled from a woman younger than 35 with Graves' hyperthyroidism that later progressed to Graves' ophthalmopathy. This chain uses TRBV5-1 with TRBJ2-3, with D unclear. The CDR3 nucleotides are TGCGCCAGCAGCCACCAGAGTAGCACAGATACGCAGTATTTT. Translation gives CASSHQSSTDTQYF.